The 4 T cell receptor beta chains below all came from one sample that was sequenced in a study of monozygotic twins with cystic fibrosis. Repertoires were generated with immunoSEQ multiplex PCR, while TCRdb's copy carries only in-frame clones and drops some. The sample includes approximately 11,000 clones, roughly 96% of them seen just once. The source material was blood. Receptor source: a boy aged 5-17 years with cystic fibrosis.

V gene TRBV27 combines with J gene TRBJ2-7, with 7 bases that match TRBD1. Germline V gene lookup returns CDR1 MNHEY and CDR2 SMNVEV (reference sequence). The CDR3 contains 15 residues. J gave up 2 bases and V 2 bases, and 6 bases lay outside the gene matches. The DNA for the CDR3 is TGTGCCAGCAGTTTAGGCCCGGGACAGACCTACGAGCAGTACTTC. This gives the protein CASSLGPGQTYEQYF.

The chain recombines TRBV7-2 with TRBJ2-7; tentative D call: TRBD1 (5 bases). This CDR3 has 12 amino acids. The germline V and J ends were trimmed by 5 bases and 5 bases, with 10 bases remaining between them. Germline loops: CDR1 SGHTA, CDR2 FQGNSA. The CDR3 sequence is CASSPDTNEQYF. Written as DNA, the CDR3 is TGTGCCAGCAGCCCGGACACAAACGAGCAGTACTTC.

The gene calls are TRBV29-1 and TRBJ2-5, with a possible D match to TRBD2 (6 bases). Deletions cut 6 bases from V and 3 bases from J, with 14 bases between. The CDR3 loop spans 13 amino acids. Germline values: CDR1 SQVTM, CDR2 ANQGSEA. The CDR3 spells CSVSEGAEETQYF. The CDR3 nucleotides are TGCAGCGTGTCGGAGGGCGCCGAAGAGACCCAGTACTTC.

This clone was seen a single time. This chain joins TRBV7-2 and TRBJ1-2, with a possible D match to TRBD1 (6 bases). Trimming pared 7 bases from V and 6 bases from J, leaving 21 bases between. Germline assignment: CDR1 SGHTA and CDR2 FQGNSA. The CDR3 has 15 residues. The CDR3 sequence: CASTNMGAVVNGYTF. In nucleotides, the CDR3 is TGTGCCAGCACCAATATGGGGGCGGTCGTGAATGGCTACACCTTC. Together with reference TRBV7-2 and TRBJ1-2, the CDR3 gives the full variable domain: GAGVSQSPSNKVTEKGKDVELRCDPISGHTALYWYRQSLGQGLEFLIYFQGNSAPDKSGLPSDRFSAERTGGSVSTLTIQRTQQEDSAVYLCASTNMGAVVNGYTFGSGTRLTVV.